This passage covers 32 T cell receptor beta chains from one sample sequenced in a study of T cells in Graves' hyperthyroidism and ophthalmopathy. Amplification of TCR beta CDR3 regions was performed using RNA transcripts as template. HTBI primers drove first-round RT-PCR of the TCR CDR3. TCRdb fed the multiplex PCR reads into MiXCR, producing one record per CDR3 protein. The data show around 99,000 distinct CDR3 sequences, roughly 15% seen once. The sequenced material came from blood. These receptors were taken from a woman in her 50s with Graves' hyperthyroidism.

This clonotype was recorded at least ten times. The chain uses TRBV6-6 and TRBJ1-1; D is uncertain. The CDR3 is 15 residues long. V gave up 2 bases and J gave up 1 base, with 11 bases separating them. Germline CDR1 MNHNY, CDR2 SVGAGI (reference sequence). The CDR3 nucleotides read TGTGCCAGCAGTTACGATGGCAGACCGAACACTGAAGCTTTCTTT. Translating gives CASSYDGRPNTEAFF.

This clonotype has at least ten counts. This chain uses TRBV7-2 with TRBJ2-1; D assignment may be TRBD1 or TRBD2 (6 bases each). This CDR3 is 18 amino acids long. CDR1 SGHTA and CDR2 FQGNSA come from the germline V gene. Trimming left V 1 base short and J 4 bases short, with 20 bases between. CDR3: CASSLVWQGGNLYNEQFF. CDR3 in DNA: TGTGCCAGCAGCTTAGTATGGCAAGGGGGGAACCTATACAATGAGCAGTTCTTC.

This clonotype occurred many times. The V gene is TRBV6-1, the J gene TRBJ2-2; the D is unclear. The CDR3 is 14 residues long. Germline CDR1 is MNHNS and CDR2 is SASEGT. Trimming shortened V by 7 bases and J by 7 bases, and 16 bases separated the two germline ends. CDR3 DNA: TGTGCCAGCACTCGTGAGGTGGTTGGCGGGGAGCTGTTTTTT. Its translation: CASTREVVGGELFF.

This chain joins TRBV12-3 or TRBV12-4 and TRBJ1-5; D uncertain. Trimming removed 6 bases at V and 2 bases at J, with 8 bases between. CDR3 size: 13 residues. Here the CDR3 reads CASSSHGNQPQHF. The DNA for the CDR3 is TGTGCCAGCAGCTCTCATGGCAATCAGCCCCAGCATTTT.

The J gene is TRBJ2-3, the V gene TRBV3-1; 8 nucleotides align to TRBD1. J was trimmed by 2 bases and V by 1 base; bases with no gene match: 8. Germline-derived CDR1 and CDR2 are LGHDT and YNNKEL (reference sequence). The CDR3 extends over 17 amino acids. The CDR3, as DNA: TGTGCCAGCAGCCAAGGTCTCCGGGGACAGGCCACAGATACGCAGTATTTT. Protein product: CASSQGLRGQATDTQYF.

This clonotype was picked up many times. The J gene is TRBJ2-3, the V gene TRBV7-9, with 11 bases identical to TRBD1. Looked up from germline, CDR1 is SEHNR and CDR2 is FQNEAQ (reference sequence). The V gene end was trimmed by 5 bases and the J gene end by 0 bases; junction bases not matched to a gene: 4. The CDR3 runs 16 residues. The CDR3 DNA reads TGTGCCAGCAGCCGTGGACAGGGGGCTAGCACAGATACGCAGTATTTT. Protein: CASSRGQGASTDTQYF. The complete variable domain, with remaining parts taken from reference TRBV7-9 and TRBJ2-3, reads DTGVSQNPRHKITKRGQNVTFRCDPISEHNRLYWYRQTLGQGPEFLTYFQNEAQLEKSRLLSDRFSAERPKGSFSTLEIQRTEQGDSAMYLCASSRGQGASTDTQYFGPGTRLTVL.

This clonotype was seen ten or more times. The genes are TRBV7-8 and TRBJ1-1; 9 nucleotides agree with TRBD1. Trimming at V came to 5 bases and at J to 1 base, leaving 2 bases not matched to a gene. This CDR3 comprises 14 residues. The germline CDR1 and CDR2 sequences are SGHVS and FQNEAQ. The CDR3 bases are TGTGCCAGCAGCCCACAGGGGGCGAACACTGAAGCTTTCTTT. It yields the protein CASSPQGANTEAFF.

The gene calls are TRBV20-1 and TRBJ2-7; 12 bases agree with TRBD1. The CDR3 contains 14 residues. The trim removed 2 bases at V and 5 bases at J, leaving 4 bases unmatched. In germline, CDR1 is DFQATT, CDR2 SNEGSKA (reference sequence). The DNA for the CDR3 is TGCAGTGCTAGACCGGGACAGGGGGCTCACGAGCAGTACTTC. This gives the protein CSARPGQGAHEQYF.

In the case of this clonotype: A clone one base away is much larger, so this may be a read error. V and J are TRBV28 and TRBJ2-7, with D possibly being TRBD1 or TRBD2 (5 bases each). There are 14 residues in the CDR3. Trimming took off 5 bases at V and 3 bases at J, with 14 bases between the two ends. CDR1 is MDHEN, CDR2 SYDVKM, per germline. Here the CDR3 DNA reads TGTGCCAGCAGTCGACCGGGACGGAACTACGAGCAGTACGTC. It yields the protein CASSRPGRNYEQYV.

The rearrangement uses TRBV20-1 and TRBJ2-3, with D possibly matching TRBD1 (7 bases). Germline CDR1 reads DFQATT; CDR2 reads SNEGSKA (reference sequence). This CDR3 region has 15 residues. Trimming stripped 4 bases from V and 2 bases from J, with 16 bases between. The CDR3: CSAIGGTVLTDTQYF. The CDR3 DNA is TGCAGTGCTATCGGAGGGACAGTTCTCACAGATACGCAGTATTTT.

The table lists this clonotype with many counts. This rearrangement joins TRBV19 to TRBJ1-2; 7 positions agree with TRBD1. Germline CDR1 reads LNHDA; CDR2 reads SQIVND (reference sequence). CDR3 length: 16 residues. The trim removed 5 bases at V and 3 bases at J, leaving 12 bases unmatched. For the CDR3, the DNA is TGTGCCAGTAGTTCCGAGAGGGGGCTTGGTGACTATGGCTACACCTTC. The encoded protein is CASSSERGLGDYGYTF.

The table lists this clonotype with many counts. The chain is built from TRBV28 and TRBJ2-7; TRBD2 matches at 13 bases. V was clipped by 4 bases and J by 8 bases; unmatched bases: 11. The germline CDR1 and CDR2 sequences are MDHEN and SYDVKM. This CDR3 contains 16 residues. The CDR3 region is CASSSPTSGRRGKQYF. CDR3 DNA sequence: TGTGCCAGCAGTTCCCCGACTAGCGGGAGGCGGGGGAAGCAGTACTTC.

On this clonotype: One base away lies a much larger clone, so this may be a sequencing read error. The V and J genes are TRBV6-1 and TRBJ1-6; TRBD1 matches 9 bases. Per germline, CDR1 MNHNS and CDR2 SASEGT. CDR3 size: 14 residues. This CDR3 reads CVSKGTGYNSPLHF. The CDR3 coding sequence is TGTGTCAGCAAGGGGACAGGGTATAATTCACCCCTCCACTTT.

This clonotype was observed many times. For the CDR3, the DNA is TGCAGTGCGAGACAGGGACAGCCCCAGCATTTT. This sequence encodes CSARQGQPQHF. The chain combines TRBV20-1 with TRBJ1-5; 7 bases agree with TRBD1. The CDR3 covers 11 residues. Germline values: CDR1 DFQATT, CDR2 SNEGSKA (reference sequence). V gave up 6 bases and J gave up 7 bases; unmatched junction bases: 3.

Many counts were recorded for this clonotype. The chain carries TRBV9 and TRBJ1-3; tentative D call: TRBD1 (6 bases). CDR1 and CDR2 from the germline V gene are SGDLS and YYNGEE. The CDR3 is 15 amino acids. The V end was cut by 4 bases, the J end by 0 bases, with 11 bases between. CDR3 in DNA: TGTGCCAGCAGCCCAACAGGGAGCTCTGGAAACACCATATATTTT. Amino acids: CASSPTGSSGNTIYF.

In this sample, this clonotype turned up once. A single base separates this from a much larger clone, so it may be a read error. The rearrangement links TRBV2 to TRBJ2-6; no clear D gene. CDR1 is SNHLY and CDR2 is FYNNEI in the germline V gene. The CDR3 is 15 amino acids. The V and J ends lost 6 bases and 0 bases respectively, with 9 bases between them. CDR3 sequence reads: CASRTISSGANVLTF. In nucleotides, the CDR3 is TGTGCCAGCAGGACCATTAGCTCTGGGGCCAACGTCCTGACTTTC.

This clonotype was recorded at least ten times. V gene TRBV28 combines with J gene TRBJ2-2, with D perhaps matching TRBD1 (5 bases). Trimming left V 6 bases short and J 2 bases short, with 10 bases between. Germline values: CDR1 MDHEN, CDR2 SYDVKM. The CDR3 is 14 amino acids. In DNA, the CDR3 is TGTGCCAGCAGGACTGACAGAAACACCGGGGAGCTGTTTTTT. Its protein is CASRTDRNTGELFF.

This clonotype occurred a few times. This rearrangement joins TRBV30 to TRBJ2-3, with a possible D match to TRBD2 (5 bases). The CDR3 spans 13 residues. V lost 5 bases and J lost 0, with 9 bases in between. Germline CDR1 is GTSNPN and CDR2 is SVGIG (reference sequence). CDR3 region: CAWGDYSTDTQYF. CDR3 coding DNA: TGTGCCTGGGGTGACTATAGCACAGATACGCAGTATTTT.

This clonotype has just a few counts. The CDR3 nucleotides are TGTGCCAGTAGTATTTTCGTAGGCACAGATACGCAGTATTTT. Its translation is CASSIFVGTDTQYF. The V gene is TRBV19, the J gene TRBJ2-3; D gene ambiguous. Trimming pared 3 bases from V and 1 base from J, leaving 8 bases between. CDR3 length: 14 amino acids. Per germline, CDR1 LNHDA and CDR2 SQIVND (reference sequence). Using reference TRBV19 and TRBJ2-3 for the parts outside the CDR3, the full variable domain is DGGITQSPKYLFRKEGQNVTLSCEQNLNHDAMYWYRQDPGQGLRLIYYSQIVNDFQKGDIAEGYSVSREKKESFPLTVTSAQKNPTAFYLCASSIFVGTDTQYFGPGTRLTVL.

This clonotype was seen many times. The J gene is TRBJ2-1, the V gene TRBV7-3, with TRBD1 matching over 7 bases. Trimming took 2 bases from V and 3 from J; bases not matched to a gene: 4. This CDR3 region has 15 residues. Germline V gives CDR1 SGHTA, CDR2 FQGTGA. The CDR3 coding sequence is TGTGCCAGCAGCTTAGAGGGGGCGGACTACAATGAGCAGTTCTTC. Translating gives CASSLEGADYNEQFF.

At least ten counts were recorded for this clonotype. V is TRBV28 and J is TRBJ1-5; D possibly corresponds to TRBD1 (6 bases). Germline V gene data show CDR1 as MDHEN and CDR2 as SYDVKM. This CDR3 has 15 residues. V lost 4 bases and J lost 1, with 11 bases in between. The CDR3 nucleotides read TGTGCCAGCAGTTACTCTCAGGGGAGCAATCAGCCCCAGCATTTT. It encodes CASSYSQGSNQPQHF.

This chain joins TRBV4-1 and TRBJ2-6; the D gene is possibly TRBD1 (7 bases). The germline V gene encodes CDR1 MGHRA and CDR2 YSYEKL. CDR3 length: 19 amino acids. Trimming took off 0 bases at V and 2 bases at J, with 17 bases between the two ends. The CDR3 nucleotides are TGCGCCAGCAGCCAAGATCCAGGGGGGATTGGGGCTGGGGCCAACGTCCTGACTTTC. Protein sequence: CASSQDPGGIGAGANVLTF.

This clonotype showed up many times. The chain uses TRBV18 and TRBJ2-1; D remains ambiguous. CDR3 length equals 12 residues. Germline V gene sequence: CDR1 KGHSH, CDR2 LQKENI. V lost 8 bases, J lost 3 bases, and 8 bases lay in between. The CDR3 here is CASGRNYNEQFF. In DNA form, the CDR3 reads TGTGCCAGCGGACGGAACTACAATGAGCAGTTCTTC.

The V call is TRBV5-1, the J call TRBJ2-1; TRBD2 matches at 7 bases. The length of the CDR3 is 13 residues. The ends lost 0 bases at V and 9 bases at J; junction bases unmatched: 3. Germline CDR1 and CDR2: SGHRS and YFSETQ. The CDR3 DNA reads TGCGCCAGCAGCTTGGGACTAGCATTTGAGCAGTTCTTC. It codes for CASSLGLAFEQFF.

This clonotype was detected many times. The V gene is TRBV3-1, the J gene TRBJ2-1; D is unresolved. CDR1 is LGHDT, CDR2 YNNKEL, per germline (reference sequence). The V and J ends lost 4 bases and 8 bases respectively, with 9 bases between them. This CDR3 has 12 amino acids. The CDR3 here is CASSRGWDEQFF. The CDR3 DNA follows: TGTGCCAGCAGCCGGGGTTGGGATGAGCAGTTCTTC.

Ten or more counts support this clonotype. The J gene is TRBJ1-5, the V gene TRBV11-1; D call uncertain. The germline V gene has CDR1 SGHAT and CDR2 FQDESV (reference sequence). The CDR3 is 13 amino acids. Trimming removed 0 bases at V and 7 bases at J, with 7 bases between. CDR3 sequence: CASSLARIQPQHF. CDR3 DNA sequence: TGTGCCAGCAGCTTAGCGCGGATCCAGCCCCAGCATTTT.

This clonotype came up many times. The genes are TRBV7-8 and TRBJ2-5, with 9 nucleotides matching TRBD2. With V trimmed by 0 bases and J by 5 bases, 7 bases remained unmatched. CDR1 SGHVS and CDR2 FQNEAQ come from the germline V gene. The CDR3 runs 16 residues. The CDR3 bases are TGTGCCAGCAGCTTAGCGTATAGCGGGAGAATGGAGACCCAGTACTTC. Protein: CASSLAYSGRMETQYF. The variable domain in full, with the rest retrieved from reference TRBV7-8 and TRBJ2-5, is GAGVSQSPRYKVAKRGQDVALRCDPISGHVSLFWYQQALGQGPEFLTYFQNEAQLDKSGLPSDRFFAERPEGSVSTLKIQRTQQEDSAVYLCASSLAYSGRMETQYFGPGTRLLVL.

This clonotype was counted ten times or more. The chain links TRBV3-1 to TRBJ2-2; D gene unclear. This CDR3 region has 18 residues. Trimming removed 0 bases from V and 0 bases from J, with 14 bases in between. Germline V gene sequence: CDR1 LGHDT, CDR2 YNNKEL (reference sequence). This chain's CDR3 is CASSQDWTETPNTGELFF. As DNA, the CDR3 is TGTGCCAGCAGCCAAGATTGGACCGAGACACCGAACACCGGGGAGCTGTTTTTT.

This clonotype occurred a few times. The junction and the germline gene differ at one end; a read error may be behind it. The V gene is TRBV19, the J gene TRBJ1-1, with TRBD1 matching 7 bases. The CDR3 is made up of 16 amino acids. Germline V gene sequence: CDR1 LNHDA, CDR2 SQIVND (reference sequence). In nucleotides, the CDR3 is TGTGCCAGTACCCCCCGCTGGTTGGGACAGAACGCTGAAGCTTTCTTT. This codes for CASTPRWLGQNAEAFF.

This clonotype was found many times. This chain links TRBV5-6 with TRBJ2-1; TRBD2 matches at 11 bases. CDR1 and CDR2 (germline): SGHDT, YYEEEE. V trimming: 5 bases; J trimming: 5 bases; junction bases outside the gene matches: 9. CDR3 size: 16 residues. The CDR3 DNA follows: TGTGCCAGCAGATCCATTAGCGGGAGGGAGAACAATGAGCAGTTCTTC. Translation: CASRSISGRENNEQFF.

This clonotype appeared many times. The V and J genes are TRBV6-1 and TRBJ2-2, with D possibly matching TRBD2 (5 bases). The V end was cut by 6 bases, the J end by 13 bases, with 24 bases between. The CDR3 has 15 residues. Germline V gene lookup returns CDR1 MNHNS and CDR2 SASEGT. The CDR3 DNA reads TGTGCCAGCAGGACCGAGGGCCTCCCAAAAGAGGGGCTGTTTTTT. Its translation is CASRTEGLPKEGLFF.

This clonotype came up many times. The chain's CDR3 is CASSPRGMRETQYF. The DNA of the CDR3 is TGTGCCAGCAGCCCTCGGGGCATGCGGGAGACCCAGTACTTC. The rearrangement uses TRBV11-3 and TRBJ2-5; D tentatively reads TRBD1 or TRBD2 (5 bases each). CDR1 is SGHNT and CDR2 is YENEEA in the germline V gene. The CDR3 totals 14 residues. Trimming removed 5 bases from V and 5 bases from J, with 15 bases in between.